The 25 T cell receptor beta chains given below trace back to one sample, sequenced in a study of beta chain features in type 1 diabetes. Every isolated RNA sample was fully reverse transcribed, so sequencing captured expressed TCRB transcripts. Measured with immunoSEQ multiplex PCR; TCRdb has only the in-frame clones, and not every one. The sample has hundreds of thousands of clones, roughly 16% seen once. What was sequenced was naive CD4+ T cells from blood. These receptors came from a woman aged 18-30 years in good health.

This CDR3 reads CASRTSGRSLAGQFF. The CDR3 DNA sequence: TGTGCCAGCAGAACTAGCGGGAGGTCCCTCGCGGGGCAGTTCTTC. This chain links TRBV6-1 with TRBJ2-1, with 12 bases lining up with TRBD2. Germline CDR1 reads MNHNS; CDR2 reads SASEGT. The V segment lost 6 bases and the J segment 12 bases; nucleotides outside the gene matches: 12. This CDR3 has 15 amino acids.

V gene TRBV6-6 combines with J gene TRBJ1-1; the D is unclear. The CDR3 has 14 amino acids. V was shortened by 5 bases and J by 1 base, with 11 bases between the two germline ends. Germline CDR1 reads MNHNY; CDR2 reads SVGAGI (reference sequence). In DNA, the CDR3 is TGTGCCAGCAGTGATAGAACAGAGAACACTGAAGCTTTCTTT. Protein product: CASSDRTENTEAFF.

The chain links TRBV29-1 to TRBJ2-3; D call uncertain. CDR3 length: 14 amino acids. Per the germline V gene, CDR1 is SQVTM and CDR2 is ANQGSEA. V was shortened by 3 bases and J by 2 bases, with 12 bases between the two germline ends. CDR3 loop: CSVDDRAPTDTQYF. DNA for the CDR3: TGCAGCGTTGATGACCGGGCCCCCACAGATACGCAGTATTTT.

Regarding this clone: The same CDR3 is also encoded by other DNA sequences in this sample. The V and J genes are TRBV10-3 and TRBJ1-5; D not certain. The CDR3 is 14 residues long. The germline CDR1 and CDR2 sequences are ENHRY and SYGVKD. V lost 3 bases to trimming and J lost 2 bases, with 8 bases between them. The CDR3 nucleotides read TGTGCCATCAGTGAAAGCAGAGGCAATCAGCCCCAGCATTTT. Its protein product is CAISESRGNQPQHF.

This clone was seen a handful of times. V usage is TRBV19 and J usage is TRBJ2-2; 10 nucleotides agree with TRBD2. CDR1 LNHDA and CDR2 SQIVND come from the germline V gene (reference sequence). V trimming: 7 bases; J trimming: 4 bases; junction bases outside the gene matches: 6. This CDR3 region has 15 residues. The CDR3 sequence: CASTVGLAFTGELFF. The CDR3 bases are TGTGCCAGTACCGTGGGACTAGCGTTCACCGGGGAGCTGTTTTTT.

This clone showed up just once. The genes are TRBV4-2 and TRBJ2-3, with TRBD2 as a possible D gene (6 bases). V lost 0 bases to trimming and J lost 4 bases, with 11 bases between them. CDR1 and CDR2 from the germline V gene are LGHNA and YNFKEQ. This CDR3 contains 15 residues. CDR3 nucleotide sequence: TGTGCCAGCAGCCAAGAGGCATGGGGGGCAGATACGCAGTATTTT. Translation gives CASSQEAWGADTQYF.

This clone came up a few times. The chain combines TRBV7-8 with TRBJ2-1; 7 positions agree with TRBD2. The V segment lost 7 bases and the J segment 6 bases; nucleotides outside the gene matches: 12. Looked up from germline, CDR1 is SGHVS and CDR2 is FQNEAQ. There are 15 residues in the CDR3. The CDR3 DNA sequence: TGTGCCAGCACCCCGGGGGGAGCGTTAGTCAATGAGCAGTTCTTC. Translation: CASTPGGALVNEQFF.

Only a few counts were recorded for this clone. The chain couples TRBV19 to TRBJ1-2; tentative D call: TRBD1 (5 bases). The CDR3 contains 15 residues. V was clipped by 3 bases and J by 1 base, with 12 bases between them. Germline assignment: CDR1 LNHDA and CDR2 SQIVND (reference sequence). The DNA of the CDR3 is TGTGCCAGTAGTATTGCGTGGGGGATTAACTATGGCTACACCTTC. Amino acid sequence: CASSIAWGINYGYTF.

Note on this clone: In the same sample, other DNA sequences code for this CDR3. V gene TRBV28 combines with J gene TRBJ2-7, with 9 bases aligning to TRBD1. V trimming: 3 bases; J trimming: 3 bases; junction bases outside the gene matches: 0. CDR1 and CDR2 (germline): MDHEN, SYDVKM. The CDR3 is 13 residues long. The DNA of the CDR3 is TGTGCCAGCAGTTTGGGACAGGGCTACGAGCAGTACTTC. This sequence encodes CASSLGQGYEQYF. The full variable domain, with the rest looked up from reference TRBV28 and TRBJ2-7, is DVKVTQSSRYLVKRTGEKVFLECVQDMDHENMFWYRQDPGLGLRLIYFSYDVKMKEKGDIPEGYSVSREKKERFSLILESASTNQTSMYLCASSLGQGYEQYFGPGTRLTVT.

The chain combines TRBV18 with TRBJ1-3, with 8 bases that match TRBD1. The trim removed 5 bases at V and 0 bases at J, leaving 3 bases unmatched. Per germline, CDR1 KGHSH and CDR2 LQKENI. This CDR3 region has 15 residues. The CDR3 region is CASSSGGTSGNTIYF. Written as DNA, the CDR3 is TGTGCCAGCTCATCAGGGGGCACCTCTGGAAACACCATATATTTT.

This clone was picked up a small number of times. The rearrangement uses TRBV11-2 and TRBJ1-4; D not certain. Germline values: CDR1 SGHAT, CDR2 FQNNGV. V gave up 2 bases and J gave up 10 bases, with 20 bases separating them. The CDR3 consists of 16 residues. The CDR3: CASSLPTQRRGVKLFF. CDR3 coding DNA: TGTGCCAGCAGCTTACCCACGCAGCGCCGTGGGGTAAAACTGTTTTTT.

This clone was counted between two and nine times. The chain has TRBV5-1 and TRBJ1-1; D ambiguous. Trimming left V 0 bases short and J 4 bases short, with 16 bases between. CDR1 is SGHRS, CDR2 YFSETQ, per germline. The CDR3 runs to 16 residues. CDR3 protein: CASSLEGALVGTEAFF. In DNA form, the CDR3 reads TGCGCCAGCAGCTTGGAGGGAGCCTTAGTTGGCACTGAAGCTTTCTTT.

The chain carries TRBV4-2 and TRBJ1-4; D uncertain. V gave up 0 bases and J gave up 3 bases, with 5 bases separating them. Germline V gene sequence: CDR1 LGHNA, CDR2 YNFKEQ. The CDR3 contains 14 residues. The CDR3 bases are TGTGCCAGCAGCCAAGAGCCCCCTAATGAAAAACTGTTTTTT. Amino acids: CASSQEPPNEKLFF.

The J gene is TRBJ1-3, the V gene TRBV2; no reliable D call. The V gene lost 3 bases and the J gene lost 6 bases, with 18 bases spanning the gap. There are 16 residues in the CDR3. Germline V gene data show CDR1 as SNHLY and CDR2 as FYNNEI. The CDR3 loop is CASSDFGNLGENTIYF. DNA of the CDR3: TGTGCCAGCAGTGATTTCGGTAATTTGGGAGAAAACACCATATATTTT.

The chain combines TRBV6-1 with TRBJ1-5, with D maybe TRBD1 (5 bases). The CDR3 totals 15 residues. V shed 5 bases and J shed 4 bases, with 15 bases lying between them. Per germline, CDR1 MNHNS and CDR2 SASEGT. The CDR3 nucleotides read TGTGCCAGCAGTCCCAGGGAGGGAGCGAATCAGCCCCAGCATTTT. It specifies CASSPREGANQPQHF.

V usage is TRBV5-1 and J usage is TRBJ2-3; TRBD1 matches 7 bases. CDR3 length: 16 residues. Per the germline V gene, CDR1 is SGHRS and CDR2 is YFSETQ. Germline trimming cut 4 bases from V and 0 bases from J; bases unmatched to any gene: 8. CDR3 in amino acids: CASSRFGQASTDTQYF. The CDR3 nucleotides read TGCGCCAGCAGCAGATTCGGACAGGCAAGCACAGATACGCAGTATTTT.

The chain employs TRBV5-1 and TRBJ1-1; a possible D gene is TRBD1 (6 bases). Trimming cost V 3 bases and J 1 base, with 10 bases left between them. This CDR3 has 14 residues. Germline V CDR1 and CDR2: SGHRS, YFSETQ. In DNA, the CDR3 is TGCGCCAGCAGCTCACAGGGAACGAACACTGAAGCTTTCTTT. As protein: CASSSQGTNTEAFF.

The rearrangement links TRBV7-2 to TRBJ2-7; unclear D gene. CDR1 is SGHTA, CDR2 FQGNSA, per germline. The CDR3 sequence is 12 residues long. V lost 5 bases and J 6 bases, leaving 11 bases between the germline ends. CDR3 sequence: CASSRIRPEQYF. CDR3 coding DNA: TGTGCCAGCAGCCGAATTAGACCCGAGCAGTACTTC.

The CDR3 spells CASSLKRAPGTDTQYF. The CDR3 DNA is TGTGCCAGCAGCCTTAAGCGGGCCCCGGGCACAGATACGCAGTATTTT. The chain carries TRBV7-2 and TRBJ2-3; D is perhaps TRBD2 (6 bases). The CDR3 runs to 16 residues. Germline V gene data show CDR1 as SGHTA and CDR2 as FQGNSA. V dropped 5 bases and J dropped 1 base, with 16 bases sitting between them.

The CDR3 coding sequence is TGCGCCAGCAGCTTGGCGGAGAGCGGTCCGGGGCGGCAGTTCTTC. It is translated as CASSLAESGPGRQFF. This chain uses TRBV5-1 with TRBJ2-1; D tentatively reads TRBD1 or TRBD2 (5 bases each). This CDR3 is built from 15 residues. Germline V CDR1 and CDR2: SGHRS, YFSETQ. V shed 0 bases and J shed 12 bases, with 19 bases lying between them.

The V gene is TRBV29-1, the J gene TRBJ2-3; D perhaps matches TRBD1 (6 bases). This CDR3 comprises 14 residues. Trimming pared 7 bases from V and 0 bases from J, leaving 14 bases between. The germline gives CDR1 SQVTM, CDR2 ANQGSEA. CDR3 sequence (DNA): TGCAGCGCTAACCGGGACACCAGCACAGATACGCAGTATTTT. It yields the protein CSANRDTSTDTQYF.

This clone was detected only a few times. This rearrangement joins TRBV19 to TRBJ2-7, with D perhaps TRBD1 (6 bases). This CDR3 comprises 15 residues. V lost 4 bases and J 1 base, leaving 14 bases between the germline ends. Germline CDR1 and CDR2: LNHDA and SQIVND (reference sequence). Here the CDR3 reads CASSTYRVGSYEQYF. The CDR3 nucleotides are TGTGCCAGTAGTACGTACAGGGTCGGATCCTACGAGCAGTACTTC.

The chain uses TRBV27 and TRBJ2-7, with TRBD2 identical over 13 bases. Germline CDR1 is MNHEY and CDR2 is SMNVEV (reference sequence). The CDR3 has 16 residues. V was pared by 4 bases and J by 4 bases, with 7 bases of the junction left unmatched. The CDR3 DNA reads TGTGCCAGCAGTTCCAATCCGGGACTAGCGGGATACGAGCAGTACTTC. As protein: CASSSNPGLAGYEQYF.

This chain joins TRBV7-3 and TRBJ2-5, with D unclear. In germline, CDR1 is SGHTA, CDR2 FQGTGA. The V and J ends lost 1 base and 3 bases respectively, with 12 bases between them. CDR3 length: 15 residues. CDR3 amino acids: CASSLSGLREETQYF. In DNA, the CDR3 is TGTGCCAGCAGCTTAAGTGGGCTTAGAGAAGAGACCCAGTACTTC. Drawing the rest from reference TRBV7-3 and TRBJ2-5, the complete variable domain is GAGVSQTPSNKVTEKGKYVELRCDPISGHTALYWYRQSLGQGPEFLIYFQGTGAADDSGLPNDRFFAVRPEGSVSTLKIQRTERGDSAVYLCASSLSGLREETQYFGPGTRLLVL.

The V and J genes are TRBV28 and TRBJ2-7; D is possibly TRBD1 (5 bases). Germline V gene data show CDR1 as MDHEN and CDR2 as SYDVKM. The V end lost 6 bases, the J end lost 3 bases, and 12 bases lay between the germline ends. The CDR3 runs 13 residues. The CDR3 loop reads CASSSRQRYEQYF. The DNA for the CDR3 is TGTGCCAGCAGCTCCCGACAGCGCTACGAGCAGTACTTC.